A single sample gave rise to the 19 T cell receptor beta chains below, sequenced in a study of CXCR3-negative and CXCR3-positive naive CD8 T cells. Findings and caveats of the study: CXCR3-negative naive cells had less hydrophobic TRB CDR3s than did CXCR3-positive naive cells.

Through 5' RACE with UMI labels, the TRB cDNA libraries were prepared. TCRdb re-called the 5' RACE reads and gives one entry per CDR3 protein, without DNA. Its listing shows about 63,000 distinct CDR3 sequences. Antigens for these TCRs are unknown. Sequences were obtained from naive CXCR3+ CD8+ T cells from blood. As to subset: CD45RO-CCR7+CD27+CD95- naive CD8+ T cells expressing CXCR3 (TNR3+). The receptors come from a human donor in good health. Some clones in this sample may be carry-over from other donors' samples.

The chain carries TRBV5-1 and TRBJ1-1; the TCRdb call, TRBD1, lacks DNA for checking. The germline CDR1 and CDR2 sequences are SGHRS and YFSETQ. The CDR3 sequence is 15 residues long. Here the CDR3 reads CASSLTGQLNTEAFF. Full variable domain (remainder filled in from reference TRBV5-1 and TRBJ1-1): KAGVTQTPRYLIKTRGQQVTLSCSPISGHRSVSWYQQTPGQGLQFLFEYFSETQRNKGNFPGRFSGRQFSNSRSEMNVSTLELGDSALYLCASSLTGQLNTEAFFGQGTRLTVV.

The chain joins TRBV29-1 to TRBJ1-2; checking the TCRdb D call of TRBD1 is not possible without DNA. Germline assignment: CDR1 SQVTM and CDR2 ANQGSEA. The CDR3 is 12 residues long. The CDR3: CSGAHLLYGYTF.

The chain uses TRBV21-1 and TRBJ2-1; TCRdb returns TRBD2, unconfirmable since there is no DNA. TRBV21-1 is recorded as a pseudogene. The CDR3 is made up of 16 amino acids. The CDR3 sequence: CASSRTSKGIYNEQFF.

The V gene is TRBV28, the J gene TRBJ2-4; TCRdb's D call of TRBD2 is untestable without DNA. CDR3 size: 17 residues. Germline assignment: CDR1 MDHEN and CDR2 SYDVKM. The CDR3 loop reads CASSLLTGDGRKNIQYF.

The V and J genes are TRBV9 and TRBJ2-1; lacking DNA, the TRBD1 call made by TCRdb goes unchecked. The CDR3 contains 15 residues. The germline gives CDR1 SGDLS, CDR2 YYNGEE. The CDR3 loop is CASSVVGAVYNEQFF.

The chain combines TRBV7-2 with TRBJ2-7. The CDR3 extends over 14 amino acids. Germline assignment: CDR1 SGHTA and CDR2 FQGNSA. Here the CDR3 reads CASSPRLASYEQYF.

The CDR3 protein is CASTGQRTGRNEQFF. V gene TRBV6-5 combines with J gene TRBJ2-1; the D call from TCRdb, TRBD2, cannot be confirmed without DNA. CDR3 length: 15 residues. Germline V gives CDR1 MNHEY, CDR2 SVGAGI.

The genes are TRBV28 and TRBJ2-1. Germline values: CDR1 MDHEN, CDR2 SYDVKM. CDR3 length: 14 residues. The CDR3 sequence: CASSLLARINEQFF.

The V gene is TRBV28, the J gene TRBJ2-5; no DNA is available, so the TRBD2 call from TCRdb remains unchecked. This CDR3 spans 14 amino acids. Germline CDR1 is MDHEN and CDR2 is SYDVKM. The CDR3 loop is CASSLRGVQETQYF.

V gene TRBV27 combines with J gene TRBJ2-7. CDR3 size: 12 residues. CDR1 is MNHEY and CDR2 is SMNVEV in the germline V gene (reference sequence). The CDR3 loop is CASSFLGYEQYF.

The chain recombines TRBV7-9 with TRBJ2-2; without DNA, the TCRdb call of TRBD2 cannot be checked. Per the germline V gene, CDR1 is SEHNR and CDR2 is FQNEAQ (reference sequence). CDR3 size: 18 residues. The CDR3 loop reads CASSYPDSTGPDTGELFF.

This chain joins TRBV7-2 and TRBJ2-3; TCRdb names TRBD1, which stays unverified in the absence of DNA. The CDR3 has 14 amino acids. Germline V gives CDR1 SGHTA, CDR2 FQGNSA. CDR3 protein: CASSTLSPTDTQYF.

The chain has TRBV5-1 and TRBJ2-3. The CDR3 totals 13 residues. Germline CDR1 and CDR2: SGHRS and YFSETQ. The chain's CDR3 is CASSSEVGNTQYF.

The V call is TRBV4-3, the J call TRBJ2-7. This CDR3 is built from 13 residues. CDR1 and CDR2 from the germline V gene are LGHNA and YSLEER. CDR3 region: CASSPQNSYEQYF.

This chain joins TRBV13 and TRBJ2-7. The CDR3 extends over 11 amino acids. Germline V CDR1 and CDR2: PRHDT, FYEKMQ (reference sequence). CDR3 loop: CASSNSYEQYF.

The rearrangement links TRBV7-8 to TRBJ2-3; TCRdb reports TRBD1, a call that lacks DNA to check it against. Germline CDR1 reads SGHVS; CDR2 reads FQNEAQ. The CDR3 has 14 amino acids. The CDR3 loop reads CASSQPRVWDTQYF.

The chain joins TRBV10-1 to TRBJ1-2. Germline V gene lookup returns CDR1 WNHNN and CDR2 SYGVQD (reference sequence). The CDR3 is 15 residues long. The chain's CDR3 is CASRKGPRKNYGYTF.

The V and J genes are TRBV5-5 and TRBJ2-1; TCRdb's D call of TRBD2 is untestable without DNA. CDR1 is SGHKS and CDR2 is YYEKEE in the germline V gene (reference sequence). The CDR3 loop spans 15 amino acids. CDR3 protein: CASSSSGRAFDEQFF.

The chain is built from TRBV4-2 and TRBJ1-1; with no DNA, the TCRdb D assignment of TRBD1 cannot be verified. The V gene's germline CDR1 is LGHNA and CDR2 YNFKEQ. The CDR3 runs to 14 residues. This CDR3 reads CASSSPGQNTEAFF.